Listed here is a single TCR beta chain. The antigen is unknown. This may arise from a read error, as a much more abundant clone is one base away. Using a CD8+CD4-CCR7+CD45RA+ phenotype, naive CD8 T cells were sorted. This sample is part of a study of molecular identifiers for immune sequencing clone quantification. Study results and limitations: Clones above 20 RNA copies contained over 98% of effector molecules but under 1% of naive ones.

It was with previously described methods and listed TCR primers that bulk TCR libraries were made. TCRdb recomputed calls from the PCR reads with MiXCR, one row per CDR3 protein. The sample has about 640,000 distinct CDR3 sequences; 15% to 20% are singletons. The CDR3 sequence is 14 residues long. The germline gives CDR1 LGHNA, CDR2 YNFKEQ. The chain couples TRBV4-2 to TRBJ1-5, with D maybe TRBD1 (6 bases). Sample: naive CD8+ T cells from blood, with Jurkat cell RNA spiked in. Indicated subset: FACS-sorted CD8+CD4-CCR7+CD45RA+ naive T cells. This clonotype originated in a human donor in good health. Some libraries in this study had Jurkat cell RNA spiked in. As DNA, the CDR3 is TGTGCCAGCAGCCAGGGGGCCCCGGATCAGTCCCAGCATTTT. Translating it yields CASSQGAPDQSQHF.